This TCR beta chain was sequenced in a study of T cells in localized non-small cell lung cancer. This table comes from immunoSEQ multiplex PCR, and its TCRdb copy is limited to in-frame clones, with some not included. The sample holds approximately 1,800 clones, 20% to 25% seen once. This clone was seen only a few times. The target antigen is unknown. V was shortened by 3 bases and J by 5 bases, with 17 bases between the two germline ends. Germline V gives CDR1 SGHRS, CDR2 YFSETQ. This CDR3 has 16 residues. The study, taken as a whole, reports: Longer overall survival associated with higher blood T cell density; shorter survival with higher adjacent-lung clonality. Heterogeneity stays possible, as sequencing covered only one tumor region. The greatest T cell clonality was found in uninvolved adjacent lung (higher than in tumor).

The chain employs TRBV5-1 and TRBJ2-2; a possible D gene is TRBD2 (7 bases). The clonotype was recovered from a male donor at least 60 years old with stage I lung adenocarcinoma. The material was normal lung tissue next to the tumor, obtained before any cancer treatment. In DNA, the CDR3 is TGCGCCAGCAGCTGGGGCGGGGGCCTGAGGACCGGGGAGCTGTTTTTT. Amino acid sequence: CASSWGGGLRTGELFF. The full variable domain, its missing parts supplied by reference TRBV5-1 and TRBJ2-2, is KAGVTQTPRYLIKTRGQQVTLSCSPISGHRSVSWYQQTPGQGLQFLFEYFSETQRNKGNFPGRFSGRQFSNSRSEMNVSTLELGDSALYLCASSWGGGLRTGELFFGEGSRLTVL.